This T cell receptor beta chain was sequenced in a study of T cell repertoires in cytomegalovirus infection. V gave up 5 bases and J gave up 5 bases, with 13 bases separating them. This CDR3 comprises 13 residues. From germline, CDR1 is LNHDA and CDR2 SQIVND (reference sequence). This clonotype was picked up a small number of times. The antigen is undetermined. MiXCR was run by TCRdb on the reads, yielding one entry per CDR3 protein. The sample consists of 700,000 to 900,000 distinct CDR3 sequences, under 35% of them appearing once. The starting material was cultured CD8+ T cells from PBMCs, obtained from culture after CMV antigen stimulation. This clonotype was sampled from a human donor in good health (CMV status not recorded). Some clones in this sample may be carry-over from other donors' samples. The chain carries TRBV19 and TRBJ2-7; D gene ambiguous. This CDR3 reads CASSPSAIHEQYF. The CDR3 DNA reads TGTGCCAGTAGTCCGTCGGCCATCCACGAGCAGTACTTC.